This is a list of T cell receptor beta chains from one sample in a study of response to subunit inactivated influenza vaccine. MiXCR was run by TCRdb on the RT-PCR reads, yielding one entry per CDR3 protein. The table lists some 550,000 distinct CDR3 sequences, roughly 23% of them singletons, with 2.8% in the top ten. This sample was shared with a second study, whose subject was T cells expressing NK-cell markers.

Sample: CD4+ T cells sorted from PBMCs, taken 11 to 12 days after vaccination. Receptors were obtained from a man aged 50 to 59 who received an inactivated influenza vaccine. CDR3s include the opening cysteine and the closing phenylalanine or tryptophan. D genes are given only for firm matches. Some rows mark clone size as missing; the rest say once, few, many or name a class of expanded clone.

j_call v_call cdr3_length clone_size d_call cdr3_nt cdr3_aa
TRBJ2-1 TRBV5-1 14 . . TGCGCCAGCAGCTTGGGTGCGGATAGCAGTGAGCAGTTCTTC CASSLGADSSEQFF
TRBJ2-7 TRBV12-3/TRBV12-4 13 . TRBD1 TGTGCCAGCAGTCGGACAGGGATGTACGAGCAGTACTTC CASSRTGMYEQYF
TRBJ2-2 TRBV24-1 17 few TRBD1 TGTGCCACCGACGCCCGAACCGGGACAGGGGGCACCGGGGAGCTGTTTTTT CATDARTGTGGTGELFF
TRBJ1-5 TRBV20-1 14 few . TGCAGTGCTAGCCGGGACGCTAGCAATCAGCCCCAGCATTTT CSASRDASNQPQHF
TRBJ2-3 TRBV7-9 13 . . TGTGCCAGCAGCTTCTTTCCCACAGATACGCAGTCTTTT CASSFFPTDTQSF
TRBJ2-1 TRBV28 15 . TRBD2 TGTGCCAGCAGCCCGACTAGCGGGAGACGGAATGAGCAGTTCTTC CASSPTSGRRNEQFF
TRBJ2-1 TRBV7-2 16 few . TGTGCCAGCAGCTTAGATGAAGGGTTTCTGGTCAATGAGCAGTTCTTC CASSLDEGFLVNEQFF
TRBJ2-7 TRBV5-1 16 . . TGCGCCAGCAGCTCCGGCCGAGACAGGCTGACCTACGAGCAGTACTTC CASSSGRDRLTYEQYF
TRBJ2-1 TRBV18 16 once TRBD2 TGTGCCAGCTCACCAAAATCCGGGACTACCTACAATGAGCAGTTCTTC CASSPKSGTTYNEQFF
TRBJ2-3 TRBV5-1 13 few TRBD1 TGCGCCACCAGAGAGGGACAGACCAATACGCAGTATTTT CATREGQTNTQYF
TRBJ2-7 TRBV15 16 . . TGTGCCACCAGCAGTTCATGGGGGGCCAGGGGCTACGAGCAGTACTTC CATSSSWGARGYEQYF
TRBJ2-7 TRBV18 14 few TRBD1 TGTGCCAGCTCACCTGGACAGGCGGGCTACGAGCAGTACTTC CASSPGQAGYEQYF
TRBJ2-7 TRBV25-1 14 . . TGTGCCAGCAGTGATTCGGTAGGGAGGCACGAGCAGTACTTC CASSDSVGRHEQYF
TRBJ2-2 TRBV12-3/TRBV12-4 15 few TRBD1 TGTGCCAGCACCCAGACAGGGGGCCTTACCGGGGAGCTGTTTTTT CASTQTGGLTGELFF
TRBJ1-3 TRBV5-1 15 few . TGCGCCAGCAGCTTGGTTTCAGGGTACGGAAACACCATATATTTT CASSLVSGYGNTIYF
TRBJ2-5 TRBV29-1 13 many . TGCAGCGTCCATAGGGGCTACCAAGAGACCCAGTACTTC CSVHRGYQETQYF
TRBJ1-6 TRBV6-1 16 . TRBD1 TGTGCCAGCAGTCAGGACAGGGTCGTCCCTAATTCACCCCTCCACTTT CASSQDRVVPNSPLHF
TRBJ2-1 TRBV24-1 16 few . TGTGCCACCAGTGATTCCTCCCGCAGCTTCTACAATGAGCAGTTCTTC CATSDSSRSFYNEQFF
TRBJ2-2 TRBV28 11 . . TGTGCCAGCAGTCCCCGTGGGGAGCTGTTTTTT CASSPRGELFF
TRBJ1-1 TRBV10-3 15 . . TGTGCCATCAGTGAGATGGGATCCGGGAACACTGAAGCTTTCTTT CAISEMGSGNTEAFF
TRBJ2-1 TRBV6-2/TRBV6-3 11 . . TGTGCCAGCAGTATCGGGAATGAGCAGTTCTTC CASSIGNEQFF
TRBJ2-7 TRBV20-1 11 . . TGCACAGGACGTGTTCAAGGGATTCAGTACTTC CTGRVQGIQYF
TRBJ1-1 TRBV6-2/TRBV6-3 14 many . TGTGCCAGCAGTTCAGACAGCTTGAACACTGAAGCTTTCTTT CASSSDSLNTEAFF
TRBJ2-7 TRBV5-6 16 few TRBD2 TGTGCCAGCAGCCCTTTTGGTAGCGGGAAAGGGGGCGAGCAGTACTTC CASSPFGSGKGGEQYF
TRBJ2-2 TRBV2 14 . TRBD2 TGTGCCAGCAGGGGAGGGGATTACACCGGGGAGCTGTTTTTT CASRGGDYTGELFF
TRBJ2-6 TRBV11-2 21 . . TGTGCCAGCAGCTTCGAAAGGCTGGCGACTCCGAATCGCCTCGGGGCCAACGTCCTGACTTTC CASSFERLATPNRLGANVLTF
TRBJ2-5 TRBV10-3 12 many TRBD1 TGTGCCATCAGCACAGGGGAAGAGACCCAGTACTTC CAISTGEETQYF
TRBJ1-2 TRBV7-8 12 . . TGTGCCAGCAGCTTTTCAGGGAGTGGCTACACCTTC CASSFSGSGYTF
TRBJ2-1 TRBV28 13 few . TGTGCCAGCAGTTTCTACAGGGAAAATGAGCAGTTCTTC CASSFYRENEQFF
TRBJ2-7 TRBV5-5 14 . . TGTGCCAGCTCCCCTCGGGCGGACCCCTACGAGCAGTACTTC CASSPRADPYEQYF
TRBJ2-3 TRBV7-3 14 few . TGTGCCAGCACCCCCGGATTCAGCACAGATACGCAGTATTTT CASTPGFSTDTQYF